A selection of T cell receptor beta chains follows, all from one sample in a study of blood T cell repertoires in COVID-19. TCRdb's table, derived via immunoSEQ multiplex PCR, lists solely in-frame clones and lacks some. The sample yields about 150,000 clones, around 79% seen once. The sequenced sample consisted of peripheral blood. All receptors derive from a woman aged 70 to 79 with COVID-19, enrolled during active disease. Both conserved end residues are part of each CDR3. A D gene is named only where the DNA matches it firmly. A row's size may be missing; if present it is once, few, many or a size class.

d_gene	v_gene	j_gene	abundance	CDR3aa	CDR3nt
.	TRBV30	TRBJ1-5	.	CAWSVAQINQPQHF	TGTGCCTGGAGTGTAGCGCAGATCAATCAGCCCCAGCATTTT
.	TRBV30	TRBJ2-7	.	CAWSLRGTYEQYF	TGTGCCTGGAGTCTCAGGGGCACCTACGAGCAGTACTTC
.	TRBV7-3	TRBJ1-1	.	CASSPYREGEAFF	TGTGCCAGCAGCCCCTACAGGGAAGGTGAAGCTTTCTTT
.	TRBV7-9	TRBJ1-2	few	CASSHQDKALGYTF	TGTGCCAGCAGCCACCAGGACAAGGCACTGGGCTACACCTTC
TRBD1	TRBV5-1	TRBJ2-5	once	CASSEGALETQYF	TGCGCCAGCAGTGAGGGGGCTTTGGAGACCCAGTACTTC
.	TRBV7-3	TRBJ2-5	.	CASSSGQKETQYF	TGTGCCAGCAGCTCTGGACAGAAAGAGACCCAGTACTTC
TRBD1	TRBV30	TRBJ1-5	few	CAWSVRSGGGQPQHF	TGTGCCTGGAGTGTACGGTCAGGGGGCGGTCAGCCCCAGCATTTT
.	TRBV6-5	TRBJ1-5	once	CASKSLSGSNQPQHF	TGTGCCAGCAAAAGTCTCTCGGGGAGCAATCAGCCCCAGCATTTT
TRBD1	TRBV7-3	TRBJ2-1	.	CASSLLPGQLYNEQFF	TGTGCCAGCAGCCTCTTACCGGGACAGTTATACAATGAGCAGTTCTTC
.	TRBV3-1/TRBV3-2	TRBJ1-4	.	CASSQGRQLNEKLFF	TGTGCCAGCAGCCAAGGGAGACAGCTGAATGAAAAACTGTTTTTT
.	TRBV5-1	TRBJ2-5	.	CASSFSGEETQYF	TGCGCCAGCAGCTTCTCGGGGGAAGAGACCCAGTACTTC
TRBD1	TRBV20-1	TRBJ2-7	few	CSARGIPGQGGYEQYF	TGCAGTGCTCGTGGGATACCGGGACAGGGGGGCTACGAGCAGTACTTC
TRBD1	TRBV5-4	TRBJ1-1	.	CASSWTGGTEAFF	TGTGCCAGCAGCTGGACAGGGGGCACTGAAGCTTTCTTT
TRBD1	TRBV27	TRBJ1-1	.	CASSLRTGHTEAFF	TGTGCCAGCAGTCTCCGGACAGGCCACACTGAAGCTTTCTTT
TRBD1	TRBV3-1/TRBV3-2	TRBJ1-5	.	CASSQELRQGCNQPQHF	TGTGCCAGCAGCCAAGAGTTAAGACAGGGATGCAATCAGCCCCAGCATTTT
TRBD1	TRBV10-2	TRBJ1-2	.	CASSPGTGGVRYGYTF	TGCGCCAGCAGTCCCGGGACAGGGGGCGTTCGCTATGGCTACACCTTC
.	TRBV6-5	TRBJ1-1	.	CASTQNTEAFF	TGTGCCAGCACACAGAACACTGAAGCTTTCTTT
.	TRBV4-3	TRBJ1-2	.	CASSQAGEFPYGYTF	TGCGCCAGCAGCCAAGCGGGGGAATTTCCTTATGGCTACACCTTC
.	TRBV6-5	TRBJ1-1	once	CASRRGGTRAEAFF	TGTGCCAGCCGCCGCGGGGGGACTAGGGCTGAAGCTTTCTTT
.	TRBV6-1	TRBJ2-5	.	CASSEEGSDARGTQYF	TGTGCCAGCAGTGAAGAAGGGTCGGACGCCCGGGGGACCCAGTACTTC
.	TRBV2	TRBJ2-6	.	CASRFGSSGANVLTF	TGTGCCAGCAGGTTTGGTAGCTCTGGGGCCAACGTCCTGACTTTC
TRBD1	TRBV4-2	TRBJ1-2	.	CASSQDRGTVNYGYTF	TGTGCCAGCAGCCAAGATCGGGGGACAGTAAACTATGGCTACACCTTC
TRBD2	TRBV3-1/TRBV3-2	TRBJ2-2	few	CASSQLGLAGQNTGELFF	TGTGCCAGCAGCCAACTGGGGCTAGCGGGCCAGAACACCGGGGAGCTGTTTTTT
.	TRBV7-2	TRBJ2-2	.	CASTARAGAGELFF	TGTGCCAGTACCGCGAGGGCCGGGGCCGGGGAGCTGTTTTTT
.	TRBV19	TRBJ1-1	.	CASSIDLSKNTEAFF	TGTGCCAGTAGTATAGATCTGAGCAAGAACACTGAAGCTTTCTTT
.	TRBV9	TRBJ2-7	once	CASSVAASSLYEQYF	TGTGCCAGCAGCGTAGCGGCTAGTTCCCTGTACGAGCAGTACTTC
TRBD1	TRBV11-2	TRBJ2-5	.	CASSLTGTGASGTQYF	TGTGCCAGCAGTTTAACCGGGACAGGGGCCTCAGGGACCCAGTACTTC
.	TRBV12-3/TRBV12-4	TRBJ1-5	.	CASSFGTRRPQHF	TGTGCCAGCAGTTTTGGTACCAGGCGGCCCCAGCATTTT
.	TRBV5-6	TRBJ1-2	.	CASGRGSNYGYTF	TGTGCCAGCGGAAGGGGATCTAACTATGGCTACACCTTC
.	TRBV7-2	TRBJ2-7	.	CASSPQTAYEQYF	TGTGCCAGCAGCCCACAGACGGCCTACGAGCAGTACTTC
TRBD1	TRBV5-1	TRBJ1-1	.	CASSGQGRGNTEAFF	TGCGCCAGCAGCGGACAGGGGAGAGGGAACACTGAAGCTTTCTTT
.	TRBV25-1	TRBJ1-2	.	CASSDEQTWYGYTF	TGTGCCAGCAGTGATGAACAGACCTGGTATGGCTACACCTTC
TRBD2	TRBV6-5	TRBJ2-1	.	CASRPSGNEQFF	TGTGCCAGCCGACCTAGCGGTAATGAGCAGTTCTTC
TRBD1	TRBV30	TRBJ1-4	.	CAWSEQGTLGNEKLFF	TGTGCCTGGAGTGAACAGGGGACCCTCGGAAATGAAAAACTGTTTTTT
.	TRBV7-3	TRBJ1-1	.	CASSLTEQGSEAFF	TGTGCCAGCAGCTTAACGGAACAGGGATCTGAAGCTTTCTTT
TRBD1	TRBV19	TRBJ1-2	.	CASSTDRGHNYGYTF	TGTGCCAGTAGTACCGACAGGGGGCATAACTATGGCTACACCTTC
.	TRBV7-2	TRBJ1-1	.	CASSLAQGITEAFF	TGTGCCAGCAGCTTAGCCCAGGGGATCACTGAAGCTTTCTTT
.	TRBV5-1	TRBJ2-7	.	CASSTGSSYEQYF	TGCGCCAGCAGTACCGGTTCATCCTACGAGCAGTACTTC
.	TRBV27	TRBJ1-1	.	CASSFREGTEAFF	TGTGCCAGCAGTTTCAGGGAGGGCACTGAAGCTTTCTTT
.	TRBV14	TRBJ2-1	.	CASSPGGTFDNEQFF	TGTGCCAGCAGCCCCGGGGGGACATTCGACAATGAGCAGTTCTTC
TRBD1	TRBV5-5	TRBJ2-7	few	CASSLSGGGTEQYF	TGTGCCAGCAGCTTGTCAGGGGGCGGAACCGAGCAGTACTTC
.	TRBV7-9	TRBJ1-1	.	CASSQNGRAGYWGEVEAFF	TGTGCCAGCAGCCAAAACGGACGGGCGGGGTATTGGGGGGAGGTTGAAGCTTTCTTT
.	TRBV28	TRBJ1-5	.	CASESRVSGGNQPQHF	TGTGCCAGCGAATCTAGGGTCAGCGGCGGCAATCAGCCCCAGCATTTT
.	TRBV6-2/TRBV6-3	TRBJ1-5	.	CASSRSQVNQPQHF	TGTGCCAGCAGCCGATCACAGGTTAATCAGCCCCAGCATTTT
TRBD1	TRBV6-5	TRBJ1-2	.	CASRGDRAYGYTF	TGTGCCAGCAGGGGGGACAGGGCTTATGGCTACACCTTC
.	TRBV9	TRBJ1-1	.	CASSPAGGFGFQAFF	TGTGCCAGCAGTCCAGCTGGGGGGTTCGGTTTTCAAGCTTTCTTT
.	TRBV7-2	TRBJ1-5	.	CASSLDSSNQPQHF	TGTGCCAGCAGCCTGGACAGTAGCAATCAGCCCCAGCATTTT